This is a list of T cell receptor beta chains from one sample in a study of blood T cell repertoires in COVID-19. This table comes from immunoSEQ multiplex PCR, and its TCRdb copy is limited to in-frame clones, with some not included. Of around 200,000 clones in the sample, around 80% were seen once. The sample taken for sequencing was peripheral blood. The receptor source for this set is a woman in her 70s with acute or convalescent COVID-19. Each CDR3 is given with its conserved first and last residue. The order of the fields is D gene, V gene, J gene, clone size, CDR3 DNA, CDR3 protein. The D gene is left open where the match is weak. Size is omitted from some rows. Given values are once, few, many or a class for expanded clones.

D: -
V: TRBV11-2
J: TRBJ1-5
size: -
DNA: TGTGCCAGCAGCCCTAGCGGGGGGTTGAATCAGCCCCAGCATTTT
CDR3: CASSPSGGLNQPQHF

D: -
V: TRBV5-5
J: TRBJ1-1
size: -
DNA: TGTGCCAGCAGCTACAGGACAGCGAACACTGAAGCTTTCTTT
CDR3: CASSYRTANTEAFF

D: -
V: TRBV5-1
J: TRBJ1-4
size: -
DNA: TGCGCCAGCAGCTTGGCCCAGGGCGGTGAAAAACTGTTTTTT
CDR3: CASSLAQGGEKLFF

D: -
V: TRBV28
J: TRBJ1-5
size: -
DNA: TGTGCCAGCAGTTTAAGGAGTCAGCCCCAGCATTTT
CDR3: CASSLRSQPQHF

D: -
V: TRBV7-2
J: TRBJ2-7
size: -
DNA: TGTGCCAGCAGCTCAATAGGACAGCTACACTACGAGCAGTACTTC
CDR3: CASSSIGQLHYEQYF

D: -
V: TRBV27
J: TRBJ1-1
size: -
DNA: TGTGCCAGCAGTTTATATGGGGGCGGGGGCACTGAAGCTTTCTTT
CDR3: CASSLYGGGGTEAFF

D: -
V: TRBV3-1/TRBV3-2
J: TRBJ1-1
size: -
DNA: TGTGCCAGCAGCCAAGCAGGGCTGAACACTGAAGCTTTCTTT
CDR3: CASSQAGLNTEAFF

D: TRBD2
V: TRBV5-1
J: TRBJ2-7
size: -
DNA: TGCGCCAGCAGCTTCGGACTAGCGGGAGGGCCTGACGAGCAGTACTTC
CDR3: CASSFGLAGGPDEQYF

D: -
V: TRBV5-1
J: TRBJ2-1
size: few
DNA: TGCGCCAGCAGCTTGACGAGGAATGAGCAGTTCTTC
CDR3: CASSLTRNEQFF

D: -
V: TRBV10-3
J: TRBJ1-3
size: once
DNA: TGTGCCATCAGTGAAGGAGGGGCTTCTGGAAACACCATATATTTT
CDR3: CAISEGGASGNTIYF

D: -
V: TRBV12-3/TRBV12-4
J: TRBJ1-2
size: -
DNA: TGTGCCAGCAGTTTGGAGGTCGGTGGCTACACCTTC
CDR3: CASSLEVGGYTF

D: -
V: TRBV5-1
J: TRBJ1-1
size: -
DNA: TGCGCCAGCAGCGCACGAGGGGGGGCGTTTACTGAAGCTTTCTTT
CDR3: CASSARGGAFTEAFF

D: TRBD2
V: TRBV12-5
J: TRBJ2-1
size: -
DNA: TGTGCTAGTGGTCCGTTCGGTAGCGGGAAGATCTTC
CDR3: CASGPFGSGKIF

D: TRBD1
V: TRBV4-1
J: TRBJ2-3
size: -
DNA: TGCGCCAGCAGCCGAAAGACAGGACAGGGCACAGATACGCAGTATTTT
CDR3: CASSRKTGQGTDTQYF

D: -
V: TRBV5-1
J: TRBJ2-3
size: -
DNA: TGCGCCAGCAGCTTGGAGGGGAGCACAGATACGCAGTATTTT
CDR3: CASSLEGSTDTQYF

D: TRBD1
V: TRBV27
J: TRBJ1-2
size: -
DNA: TGTGCCAGCAGTTCGACCCGGACAGGGCGTCTCTATGGCTACACCTTC
CDR3: CASSSTRTGRLYGYTF

D: -
V: TRBV30
J: TRBJ1-6
size: once
DNA: TGTGCCTGGAGTCAGGGCCGAGGAAGCTCCTATAATTCACCCCTCCACTTT
CDR3: CAWSQGRGSSYNSPLHF

D: -
V: TRBV6-5
J: TRBJ1-1
size: -
DNA: TGTGCCAGCAGTTACTCACCACAGAACACTGAAGCTTTCTTT
CDR3: CASSYSPQNTEAFF

D: TRBD2
V: TRBV28
J: TRBJ2-7
size: once
DNA: TGTGCTCTAGGGACTAGCGGGAGGAACGAGCAGTACTTC
CDR3: CALGTSGRNEQYF

D: -
V: TRBV7-8
J: TRBJ1-1
size: -
DNA: TGTGCCAGCAGCTTAGCGGTTACAGCCAACACTGAAGCTTTCTTT
CDR3: CASSLAVTANTEAFF

D: TRBD1
V: TRBV27
J: TRBJ2-7
size: -
DNA: TGTGCCAGCAGTCCCCTCCCCGGACAGGGAAACTACGAGCAGTACTTC
CDR3: CASSPLPGQGNYEQYF

D: -
V: TRBV27
J: TRBJ2-5
size: -
DNA: TGTGCCAGCACCTATATGGGGGGTTCCAGGGAGACCCAGTACTTC
CDR3: CASTYMGGSRETQYF

D: TRBD2
V: TRBV9
J: TRBJ2-2
size: -
DNA: TGTGCCAGCAGCGTCGGACTAGCGGGACCCACCGGGGAGCTGTTTTTT
CDR3: CASSVGLAGPTGELFF

D: TRBD1
V: TRBV19
J: TRBJ1-1
size: -
DNA: TGTGCCAGTAGTAGTCGGGACAGCGAAGCTTTCTTT
CDR3: CASSSRDSEAFF

D: -
V: TRBV2
J: TRBJ2-7
size: -
DNA: TGTGCCAGCAGTGGAACCGGGACACCAGCCTACGAGCAGTACTTC
CDR3: CASSGTGTPAYEQYF

D: TRBD1
V: TRBV5-1
J: TRBJ1-2
size: -
DNA: TGCGCCAGCAGCACATCCGGGACAGAGGGTCTAGGCTACACCTTC
CDR3: CASSTSGTEGLGYTF

D: -
V: TRBV20-1
J: TRBJ2-5
size: once
DNA: TGCAGTGCTCTAGGAAAAGAGACCCAGTACTTC
CDR3: CSALGKETQYF

D: TRBD2
V: TRBV7-3
J: TRBJ2-3
size: -
DNA: TGTGCCAGCAGCTTAGGACTAGCAGATACGCAGTATTTT
CDR3: CASSLGLADTQYF

D: -
V: TRBV7-8
J: TRBJ1-1
size: -
DNA: TGTGCCAGCAGTGCCCAGGGGACGGTGAACACTGAAGCTTTCTTT
CDR3: CASSAQGTVNTEAFF

D: TRBD1
V: TRBV5-1
J: TRBJ1-1
size: few
DNA: TGCGCCAGCAGCCCCACCGGGACAGGGAACACTGAAGCTTTCTTT
CDR3: CASSPTGTGNTEAFF

D: -
V: TRBV24-1
J: TRBJ1-5
size: -
DNA: TGTGCCACCTCAGGGGCGGCAGCAAATCAGCCCCAGCATTTT
CDR3: CATSGAAANQPQHF

D: TRBD1
V: TRBV6-6
J: TRBJ1-5
size: -
DNA: TGTGCCAGCAGTTACTGGGGACAGGGTAGTAATCAGCCCCAGCATTTT
CDR3: CASSYWGQGSNQPQHF

D: TRBD1
V: TRBV7-9
J: TRBJ2-7
size: -
DNA: TGTGCCAGCAGCCTCCGAATAGGGACAGGGAGAACCTACGAGCAGTACTTC
CDR3: CASSLRIGTGRTYEQYF

D: TRBD1
V: TRBV7-2
J: TRBJ1-1
size: few
DNA: TGTGCCAGCAGCCAGGGGGCGCTGAACACTGAAGCTTTCTTT
CDR3: CASSQGALNTEAFF

D: -
V: TRBV5-1
J: TRBJ2-7
size: -
DNA: TGCGCCAGCAGCGGAACGACAGTAGAGCAGTACTTC
CDR3: CASSGTTVEQYF

D: TRBD2
V: TRBV5-1
J: TRBJ2-1
size: few
DNA: TGCGCCAGCAGCTTGTGGGCTAGCGGGGGTAATGAGCAGTTCTTC
CDR3: CASSLWASGGNEQFF

D: TRBD2
V: TRBV15
J: TRBJ2-1
size: -
DNA: TGTGCCACCAGCAGATGGAGTAGCGGGAGCCACAATGAGCAGTTCTTC
CDR3: CATSRWSSGSHNEQFF

D: -
V: TRBV14
J: TRBJ2-3
size: -
DNA: TGTGCCAGCAGCCCTAGCTCTAGGCGCACAGATACGCAGTATTTT
CDR3: CASSPSSRRTDTQYF

D: TRBD1
V: TRBV14
J: TRBJ2-7
size: few
DNA: TGTGCCAGCAGCCAAGATCTCGGACAGGGACCCTACGAGCAGTACTTC
CDR3: CASSQDLGQGPYEQYF

D: -
V: TRBV6-6
J: TRBJ1-1
size: -
DNA: TGTGCCAGCAGAGAGGGGGGGGAACAGAACACTGAAGCTTTCTTT
CDR3: CASREGGEQNTEAFF

D: -
V: TRBV11-2
J: TRBJ1-1
size: -
DNA: TGTGCCAGCAGTTGGGGGAGAGCGGGCACTGAAGCTTTCTTT
CDR3: CASSWGRAGTEAFF

D: TRBD2
V: TRBV13
J: TRBJ2-3
size: -
DNA: TGTGCCAGCAGCCCTACGGGGGGGCGTACAGATACGCAGTATTTT
CDR3: CASSPTGGRTDTQYF

D: TRBD1
V: TRBV6-5
J: TRBJ1-4
size: -
DNA: TGTGCCAGCACCGGACAGGGAACGGAGTATGAAAAACTGTTTTTT
CDR3: CASTGQGTEYEKLFF

D: TRBD2
V: TRBV19
J: TRBJ2-5
size: -
DNA: TGTGCCAGTAGTATAGTATGGACTAGCGCCGAGATAGCAGAGACCCAGTACTTC
CDR3: CASSIVWTSAEIAETQYF

D: TRBD2
V: TRBV5-7
J: TRBJ2-3
size: -
DNA: TGTGCCAGCAGCTTGGAGGGAGGGATGTGGGGGTGCGCAGATACGCAGTATTTT
CDR3: CASSLEGGMWGCADTQYF

D: TRBD1
V: TRBV27
J: TRBJ2-1
size: few
DNA: TGTGCCAGCAGTAAGGACAGGGGTTCCTACAATGAGCAGTTCTTC
CDR3: CASSKDRGSYNEQFF

D: TRBD1
V: TRBV4-2
J: TRBJ2-1
size: few
DNA: TGTGCCAGCAGCCCAGGGACAGGGACGTACAATGAGCAGTTCTTC
CDR3: CASSPGTGTYNEQFF

D: -
V: TRBV11-3
J: TRBJ2-2
size: once
DNA: TGTGCCAGCAGCTTAGATGGAGTTAACACCAGGGAGCTGTTTTTT
CDR3: CASSLDGVNTRELFF

D: -
V: TRBV5-4
J: TRBJ2-7
size: -
DNA: TGTGCCAGCAGTCCGATCGGGGATCTAGGGTACGAGCAGTACTTC
CDR3: CASSPIGDLGYEQYF

D: -
V: TRBV5-1
J: TRBJ2-2
size: few
DNA: TGCGCCAGCAGCTTGGTGGGTCAGCGGTTGAACACCGGGGAGCTGTTTTTT
CDR3: CASSLVGQRLNTGELFF

D: -
V: TRBV7-9
J: TRBJ2-7
size: -
DNA: TGTGCCAGCAGCCCCGCGTTTGACTCCTACGAGCAGTACTTC
CDR3: CASSPAFDSYEQYF

D: -
V: TRBV27
J: TRBJ2-1
size: -
DNA: TGTGCCAGCAGACCACTCGGATCAGGCTCCTACAATGAGCAGTTCTTC
CDR3: CASRPLGSGSYNEQFF

D: TRBD1
V: TRBV10-3
J: TRBJ1-2
size: -
DNA: TGTGCCATCAGTGTCCGACAGGGGGTAAACTATGGCTACACCTTC
CDR3: CAISVRQGVNYGYTF

D: -
V: TRBV9
J: TRBJ2-5
size: -
DNA: TGTGCCAGCAGCGCCATAGGAGGTGAGACCCAGTACTTC
CDR3: CASSAIGGETQYF